Listed below are T cell receptor beta chains from one sample, sequenced in a study of shared clonotypes between healthy human individuals. The data were produced by immunoSEQ multiplex PCR, yet TCRdb's version contains in-frame clones alone and is incomplete. The data show under 130,000 clones, with 67% seen just once and almost 25% held by the top ten. Sequences were obtained from memory CD8+ T cells sorted from blood. These receptors all come from a woman in her 30s in good health. CDR3s include the opening cysteine and the closing phenylalanine or tryptophan. Each record gives: clone size, V gene, J gene, CDR3 length, D gene, CDR3 protein, CDR3 DNA. A D gene is named only where the DNA matches it firmly. The size of a clone is reported for some rows only, either as once, few or many, or as a class for expanded clones.

NA,TRBV11-2,TRBJ2-1,17,TRBD1,CASSRGEGTGEANEQFF,TGTGCCAGCAGCCGTGGTGAAGGGACAGGAGAAGCCAATGAGCAGTTCTTC
NA,TRBV10-2,TRBJ2-7,16,NA,CASRQERGEVGYEQYF,TGCGCCAGCCGCCAGGAACGGGGAGAGGTCGGCTACGAGCAGTACTTC
few,TRBV14,TRBJ1-1,15,NA,CASSQDDGINTEAFF,TGTGCCAGCAGCCAAGACGATGGGATTAACACTGAAGCTTTCTTT
NA,TRBV6-4,TRBJ2-2,14,TRBD1,CASSDGTDTGELFF,TGTGCCAGCAGTGACGGGACAGACACCGGGGAGCTGTTTTTT
NA,TRBV7-2,TRBJ2-3,14,NA,CASSSYQLTDTQYF,TGTGCCAGCAGCTCTTACCAGCTCACAGATACGCAGTATTTT
few,TRBV25-1,TRBJ2-2,16,TRBD2,CASSEGLAGAKGELFF,TGTGCCAGCAGTGAAGGACTAGCGGGGGCCAAGGGGGAGCTGTTTTTT
NA,TRBV7-9,TRBJ2-7,15,TRBD2,CASSTGLAGAGEQYF,TGTGCCAGCAGCACGGGACTAGCGGGAGCAGGCGAGCAGTACTTC
NA,TRBV6-4,TRBJ2-7,15,TRBD1,CASSEEGTGGYEQYF,TGTGCCAGCAGTGAAGAAGGGACAGGGGGGTACGAGCAGTACTTC
many,TRBV2,TRBJ2-1,14,TRBD2,CASRSREGNNEQFF,TGTGCCAGCAGGAGTCGGGAGGGGAACAATGAGCAGTTCTTC
NA,TRBV7-9,TRBJ2-7,15,TRBD2,CASSHEREVPYEQYF,TGTGCCAGCAGCCATGAGCGGGAGGTACCCTACGAGCAGTACTTC
NA,TRBV10-3,TRBJ2-7,12,TRBD1,CATDRGSYEQYF,TGTGCCACGGACAGGGGGAGCTACGAGCAGTACTTC
NA,TRBV4-2,TRBJ2-7,15,NA,CASSQHRLFSYEQYF,TGTGCCAGCAGCCAACACAGACTTTTCTCCTACGAGCAGTACTTC
many,TRBV15,TRBJ2-6,14,TRBD1,CATGQGNGANVLTF,TGTGCCACTGGACAGGGCAATGGGGCCAACGTCCTGACTTTC
NA,TRBV5-4,TRBJ2-3,14,TRBD2,CASSPLAGKDTQYF,TGTGCCAGCAGCCCACTAGCGGGAAAAGATACGCAGTATTTT
few,TRBV13,TRBJ2-1,15,NA,CASSLEGARSNEQFF,TGTGCCAGCAGCTTAGAGGGAGCCCGGAGTAATGAGCAGTTCTTC
NA,TRBV10-2,TRBJ2-7,15,TRBD2,CASIGTSGGFYEQYF,TGCGCCAGCATTGGGACTAGCGGGGGATTCTACGAGCAGTACTTC
NA,TRBV7-9,TRBJ1-1,15,NA,CASSLWTMENTEAFF,TGTGCCAGCAGCTTATGGACAATGGAGAACACTGAAGCTTTCTTT
once,TRBV2,TRBJ2-7,12,NA,CASGPNSYEQYF,TGTGCGAGCGGACCGAACTCCTACGAGCAGTACTTC
NA,TRBV14,TRBJ1-4,14,NA,CASSQDYSNEKLFF,TGTGCCAGCAGCCAAGATTACTCTAATGAAAAACTGTTTTTT
once,TRBV6-1,TRBJ1-5,14,NA,CASRDIQRNQPQHF,TGTGCCAGCCGGGACATTCAACGCAATCAGCCCCAGCATTTT
NA,TRBV19,TRBJ2-3,14,NA,CASSTRSGTDTQYF,TGTGCCAGTAGTACCCGTTCAGGGACAGATACGCAGTATTTT
NA,TRBV5-1,TRBJ1-2,14,TRBD1,CASTGGAGIYGYTF,TGCGCCAGCACAGGGGGCGCAGGAATCTATGGCTACACCTTC